These 3 T cell receptor beta chains originate from one sample sequenced in a study of Graves' ophthalmopathy and Graves' hyperthyroidism. Amplification of TCR beta CDR3 regions used RNA transcripts. HTBI primers were employed in first-round RT-PCR, then a second-round multiplex PCR followed. TCRdb re-called the multiplex PCR reads through MiXCR, storing one row per CDR3 protein. The table records about 380,000 distinct CDR3 sequences, just over 15% of them present only once. The source material was peripheral blood. Every receptor here comes from a woman under 30 with stable Graves' hyperthyroidism.

This clonotype was observed many times. The rearrangement joins TRBV7-3 to TRBJ1-1; no definite D call. This CDR3 has 12 residues. V was clipped by 2 bases and J by 12 bases, with 13 bases between them. The V gene's germline CDR1 is SGHTA and CDR2 FQGTGA. The CDR3 region is CASSLVGRPPFF. CDR3 sequence (DNA): TGTGCCAGCAGCTTAGTCGGCAGGCCGCCTTTCTTT. The full variable domain, with the rest looked up from reference TRBV7-3 and TRBJ1-1, is GAGVSQTPSNKVTEKGKYVELRCDPISGHTALYWYRQSLGQGPEFLIYFQGTGAADDSGLPNDRFFAVRPEGSVSTLKIQRTERGDSAVYLCASSLVGRPPFFGQGTRLTVV.

This clonotype was counted at least ten times. This chain joins TRBV12-5 and TRBJ2-5; no clear D gene. The V end was cut by 2 bases, the J end by 2 bases, with 6 bases between. The germline CDR1 and CDR2 sequences are LGHNT and FRNRAP. The length of the CDR3 is 13 residues. The CDR3 region is CASGLHPQETQYF. CDR3 in DNA: TGTGCTAGTGGTTTGCACCCTCAAGAGACCCAGTACTTC. The full variable domain, in which reference TRBV12-5 and TRBJ2-5 provide the parts outside the CDR3, is DARVTQTPRHKVTEMGQEVTMRCQPILGHNTVFWYRQTMMQGLELLAYFRNRAPLDDSGMPKDRFSAEMPDATLATLKIQPSEPRDSAVYFCASGLHPQETQYFGPGTRLLVL.

The chain couples TRBV6-1 to TRBJ1-5; 8 nucleotides match TRBD1. Germline CDR1 MNHNS, CDR2 SASEGT. The CDR3 runs to 13 residues. V shed 6 bases and J 7 bases; nucleotides not matched to a gene: 5. The DNA of the CDR3 is TGTGCCAGCAGGGGGACAGGCGGACAGCCCCAGCATTTT. This codes for CASRGTGGQPQHF.